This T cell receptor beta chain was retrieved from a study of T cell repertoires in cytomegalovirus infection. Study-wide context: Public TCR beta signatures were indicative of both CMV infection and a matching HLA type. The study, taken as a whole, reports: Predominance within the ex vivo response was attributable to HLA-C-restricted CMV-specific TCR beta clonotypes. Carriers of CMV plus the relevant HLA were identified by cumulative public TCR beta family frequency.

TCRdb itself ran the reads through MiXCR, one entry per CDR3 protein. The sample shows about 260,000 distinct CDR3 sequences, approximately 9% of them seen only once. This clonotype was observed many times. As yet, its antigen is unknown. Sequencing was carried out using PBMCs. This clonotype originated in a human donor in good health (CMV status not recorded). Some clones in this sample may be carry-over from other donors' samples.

The CDR3 DNA follows: TGTGCCAGCAGCTTAGCTACTAGCGGGGGATACAATGAGCAGTTCTTC. Translating it yields CASSLATSGGYNEQFF. The rearrangement links TRBV7-2 to TRBJ2-1; TRBD2 agrees at 11 bases. V lost 0 bases, J lost 4 bases, and 2 bases stayed unmatched. The germline V gene encodes CDR1 SGHTA and CDR2 FQGNSA. The CDR3 is 16 residues long.